The T cell receptor beta chain described here comes from a study of monozygotic twins with inflammatory bowel disease. Study results and limitations: Clonotype overlap with others was lower in IBD patients than in healthy twins, a difference that was greatest with disease activity.

The CDR3 has 13 residues. Germline V lookup: CDR1 SGHDN, CDR2 FVKESK. Per donor, under 3 ml of blood was collected and frozen. Each CDR3 protein gets one entry in TCRdb, which reprocessed the 5' RACE reads and gives no DNA. Reported are approximately 400,000 distinct CDR3 sequences; the ten largest clones contain 2.4%. On this clonotype: As yet, its antigen is unknown.

The V gene is TRBV14, the J gene TRBJ2-7. Sequencing used blood. The origin of this receptor is a human donor with ulcerative colitis or Crohn's disease, or a healthy co-twin of an affected twin (not recorded which). The CDR3 loop is CASSPIEVYEQYF.